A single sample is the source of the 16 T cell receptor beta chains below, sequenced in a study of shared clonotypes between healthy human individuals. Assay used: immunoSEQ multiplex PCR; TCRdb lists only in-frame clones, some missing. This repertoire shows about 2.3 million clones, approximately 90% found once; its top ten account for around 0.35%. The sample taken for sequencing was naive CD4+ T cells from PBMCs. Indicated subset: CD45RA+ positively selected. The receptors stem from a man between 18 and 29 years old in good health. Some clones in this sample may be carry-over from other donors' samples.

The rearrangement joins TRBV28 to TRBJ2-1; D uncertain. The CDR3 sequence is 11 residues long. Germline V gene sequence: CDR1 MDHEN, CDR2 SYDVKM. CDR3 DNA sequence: TGTAGGTCGGAAGGACCGAACGAGCAGTTCTTC. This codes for CRSEGPNEQFF.

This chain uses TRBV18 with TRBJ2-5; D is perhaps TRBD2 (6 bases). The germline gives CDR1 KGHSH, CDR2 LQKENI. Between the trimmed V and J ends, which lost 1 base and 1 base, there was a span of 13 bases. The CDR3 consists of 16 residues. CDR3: CASSPRVAGSQETQYF. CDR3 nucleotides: TGTGCCAGCTCACCACGGGTCGCGGGGAGCCAAGAGACCCAGTACTTC. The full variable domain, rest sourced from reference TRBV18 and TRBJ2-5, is NAGVMQNPRHLVRRRGQEARLRCSPMKGHSHVYWYRQLPEEGLKFMVYLQKENIIDESGMPKERFSAEFPKEGPSILRIQQVVRGDSAAYFCASSPRVAGSQETQYFGPGTRLLVL.

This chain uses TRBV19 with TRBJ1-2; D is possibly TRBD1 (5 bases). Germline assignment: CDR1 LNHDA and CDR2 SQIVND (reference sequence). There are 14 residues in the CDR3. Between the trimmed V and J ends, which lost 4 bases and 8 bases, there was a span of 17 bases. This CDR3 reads CASSTGGVVFGYTF. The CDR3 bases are TGTGCCAGTAGTACGGGGGGGGTCGTTTTCGGCTACACCTTC.

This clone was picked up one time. CDR3 in amino acids: CAWSLRFTGAYEQYF. In nucleotides, the CDR3 is TGTGCCTGGAGTCTCCGATTTACGGGAGCCTACGAGCAGTACTTC. V usage is TRBV30 and J usage is TRBJ2-5; D may be TRBD2 (6 bases). The DNA end lines up better with TRBJ2-7; the J call may be wrong. CDR1 is GTSNPN, CDR2 SVGIG, per germline (reference sequence). This CDR3 spans 15 amino acids.

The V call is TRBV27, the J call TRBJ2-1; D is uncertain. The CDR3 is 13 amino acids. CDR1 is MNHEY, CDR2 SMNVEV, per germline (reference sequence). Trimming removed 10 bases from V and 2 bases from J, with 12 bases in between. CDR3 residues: CATRSVAYNEQFF. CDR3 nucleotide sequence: TGTGCCACCAGAAGCGTGGCCTACAATGAGCAGTTCTTC.

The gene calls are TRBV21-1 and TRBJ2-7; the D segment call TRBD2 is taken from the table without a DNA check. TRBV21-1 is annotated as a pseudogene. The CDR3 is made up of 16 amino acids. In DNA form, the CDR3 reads TGTGCCAGCAGCCTAGTCCCCGTGGCCCCCACGTTAGAGCAGTACTTC. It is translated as CASSLVPVAPTLEQYF.

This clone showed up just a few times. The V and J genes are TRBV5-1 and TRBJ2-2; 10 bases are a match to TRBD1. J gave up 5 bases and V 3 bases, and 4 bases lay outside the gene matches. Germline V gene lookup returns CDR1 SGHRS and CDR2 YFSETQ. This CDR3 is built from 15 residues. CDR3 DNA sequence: TGCGCCAGCAGCTCCGGGACAGGGGAGACCGGGGAGCTGTTTTTT. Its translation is CASSSGTGETGELFF.

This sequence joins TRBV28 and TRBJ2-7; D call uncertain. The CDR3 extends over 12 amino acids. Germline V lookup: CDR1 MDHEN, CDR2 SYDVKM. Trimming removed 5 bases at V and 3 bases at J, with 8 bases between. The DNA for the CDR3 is TGTGCCAGCAGTCCCCAAGTCTACGAGCAGTACTTC. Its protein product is CASSPQVYEQYF.

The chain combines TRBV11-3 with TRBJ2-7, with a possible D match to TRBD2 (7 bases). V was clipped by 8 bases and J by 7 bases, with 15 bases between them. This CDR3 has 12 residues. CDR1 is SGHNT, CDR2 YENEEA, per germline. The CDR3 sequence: CASGGGRGEQYF. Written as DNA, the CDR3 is TGTGCCAGCGGGGGCGGGAGAGGTGAGCAGTACTTC.

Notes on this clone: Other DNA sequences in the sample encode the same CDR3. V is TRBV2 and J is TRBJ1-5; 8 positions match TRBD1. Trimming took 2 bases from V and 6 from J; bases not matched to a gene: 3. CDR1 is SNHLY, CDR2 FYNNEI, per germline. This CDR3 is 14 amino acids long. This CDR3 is CASSETGGGQPQHF. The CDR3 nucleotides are TGTGCCAGCAGTGAAACAGGGGGAGGTCAGCCCCAGCATTTT.

The CDR3 region has the DNA TGTGCCAGTAGTACCATAACTAGCGTTACCTACGAGCAGTACTTC. As protein: CASSTITSVTYEQYF. The chain couples TRBV19 to TRBJ2-7, with TRBD2 identical over 7 bases. CDR1 LNHDA and CDR2 SQIVND come from the germline V gene (reference sequence). This CDR3 region has 15 residues. J lost 2 bases, V lost 4 bases, and 8 bases had no gene match.

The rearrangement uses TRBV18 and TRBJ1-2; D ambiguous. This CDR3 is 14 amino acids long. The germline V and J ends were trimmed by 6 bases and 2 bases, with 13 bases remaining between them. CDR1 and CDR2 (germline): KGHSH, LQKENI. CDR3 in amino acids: CASSLDRINYGYTF. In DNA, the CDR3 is TGTGCCAGCTCCCTGGACCGAATAAACTATGGCTACACCTTC.

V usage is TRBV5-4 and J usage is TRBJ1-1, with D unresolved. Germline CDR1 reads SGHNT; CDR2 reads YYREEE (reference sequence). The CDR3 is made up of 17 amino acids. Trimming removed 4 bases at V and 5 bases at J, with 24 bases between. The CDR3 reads CASSTDPLSLSATEAFF. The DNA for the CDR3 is TGTGCCAGCAGCACGGACCCTCTGAGCCTCTCAGCTACTGAAGCTTTCTTT.

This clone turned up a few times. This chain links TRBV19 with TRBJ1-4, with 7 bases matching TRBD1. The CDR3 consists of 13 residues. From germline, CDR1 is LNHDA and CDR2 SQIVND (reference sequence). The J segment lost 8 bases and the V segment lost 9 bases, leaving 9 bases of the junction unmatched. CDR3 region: CASSPRGREKLFF. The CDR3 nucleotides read TGTGCCAGCAGTCCCAGGGGGAGAGAAAAACTGTTTTTT.

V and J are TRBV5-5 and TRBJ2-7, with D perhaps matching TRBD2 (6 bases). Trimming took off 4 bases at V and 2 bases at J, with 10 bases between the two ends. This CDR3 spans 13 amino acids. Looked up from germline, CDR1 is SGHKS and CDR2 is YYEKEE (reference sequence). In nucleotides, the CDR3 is TGTGCCAGCAGCGTGGGGGGAGCCTACGAGCAGTACTTC. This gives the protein CASSVGGAYEQYF.

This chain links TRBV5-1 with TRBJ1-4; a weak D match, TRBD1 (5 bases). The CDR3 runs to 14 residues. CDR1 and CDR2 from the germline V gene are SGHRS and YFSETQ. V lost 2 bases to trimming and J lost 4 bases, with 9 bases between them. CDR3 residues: CASSFQGGNEKLFF. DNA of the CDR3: TGCGCCAGCAGCTTCCAGGGCGGTAATGAAAAACTGTTTTTT.